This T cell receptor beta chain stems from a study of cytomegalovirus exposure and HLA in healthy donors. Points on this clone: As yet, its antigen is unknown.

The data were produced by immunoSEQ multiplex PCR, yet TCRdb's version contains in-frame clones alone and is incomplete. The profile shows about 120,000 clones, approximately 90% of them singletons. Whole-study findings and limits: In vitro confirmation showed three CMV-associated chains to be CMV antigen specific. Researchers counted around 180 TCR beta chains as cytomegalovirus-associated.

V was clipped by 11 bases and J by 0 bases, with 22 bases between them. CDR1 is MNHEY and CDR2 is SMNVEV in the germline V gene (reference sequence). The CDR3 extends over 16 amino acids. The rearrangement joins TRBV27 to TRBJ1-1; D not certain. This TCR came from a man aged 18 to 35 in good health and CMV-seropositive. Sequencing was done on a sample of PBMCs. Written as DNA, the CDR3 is TGTGCCCCCACGTACCTTCCTATAATCCTGAACACTGAAGCTTTCTTT. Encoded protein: CAPTYLPIILNTEAFF.